This T cell receptor beta chain was identified during a study of T cells in Graves' hyperthyroidism and ophthalmopathy. The V gene lost 4 bases and the J gene lost 4 bases, with 13 bases spanning the gap. The germline V gene has CDR1 MNHEY and CDR2 SVGAGI. CDR3 size: 14 residues. The hyperthyroidism was newly diagnosed and had lasted under 2 months; the patients were aged 18 to 65. RNA transcripts yielded amplified TCR beta CDR3 regions. RT-PCR in the first round (using the HTBI primer set) targeted the TCR CDR3. TCRdb passed the multiplex PCR reads through MiXCR, listing each CDR3 protein once. This table holds 95,000 to 110,000 distinct CDR3 sequences, approximately 50% found once.

The chain carries TRBV6-5 and TRBJ2-5; the D gene could be TRBD1 or TRBD2 (5 bases each). This clonotype was sampled from a man in his forties with Graves' hyperthyroidism. Sequencing was performed on blood. CDR3 coding DNA: TGTGCCAGCAGTTCAGGCGGGCAGGGAGAGACCCAGTACTTC. Its protein product is CASSSGGQGETQYF.